Given below is one T cell receptor beta chain in context. Repertoires were generated with immunoSEQ multiplex PCR, while TCRdb's copy carries only in-frame clones and drops some. Here the sample spans around 500,000 clones, approximately 79% being singletons. The entry originates in a study of shared clonotypes between healthy human individuals. Study summary: With ages of 18 to 49, the donors were two women and a few men.

The CDR3 contains 16 residues. Germline loops: CDR1 GTSNPN, CDR2 SVGIG (reference sequence). The germline V and J ends were trimmed by 0 bases and 11 bases, with 25 bases remaining between them. This sequence joins TRBV30 and TRBJ2-5; D possibly uses TRBD1 or TRBD2 (7 bases each). The sequenced sample was PBMCs. This sequence was found in a woman in her 40s in good health. Some clones in this sample may be carry-over from other donors' samples. The CDR3 coding sequence is TGTGCCTGGAGTGTCCCACGGCAGGGGGGGAGTTTAGAGCAGTACTTC. It is translated as CAWSVPRQGGSLEQYF.